Included here is one T cell receptor (beta chain) sequence, with context. CDR3 length equals 17 residues. The germline V gene has CDR1 SNHLY and CDR2 FYNNEI. Trimming left V 4 bases short and J 2 bases short, with 18 bases between. These data are taken from a study of Graves' ophthalmopathy and Graves' hyperthyroidism. The sequenced template was RNA, covering the TCR beta CDR3 region. The first round was an RT-PCR with HTBI primers, and the second round was a multiplex PCR. One entry per CDR3 protein, called by TCRdb with MiXCR from the multiplex PCR reads. Among about 660,000 distinct CDR3 sequences listed, 35% to 50% were seen once.

The TCR sequence derives from an adult man with Graves' ophthalmopathy. The chain joins TRBV2 to TRBJ1-5, with D possibly matching TRBD1 (6 bases). Sequenced: peripheral blood. The CDR3 is CASSALEGGRGNQPQHF. CDR3 bases: TGTGCCAGCAGTGCCCTAGAGGGGGGCAGAGGCAATCAGCCCCAGCATTTT.